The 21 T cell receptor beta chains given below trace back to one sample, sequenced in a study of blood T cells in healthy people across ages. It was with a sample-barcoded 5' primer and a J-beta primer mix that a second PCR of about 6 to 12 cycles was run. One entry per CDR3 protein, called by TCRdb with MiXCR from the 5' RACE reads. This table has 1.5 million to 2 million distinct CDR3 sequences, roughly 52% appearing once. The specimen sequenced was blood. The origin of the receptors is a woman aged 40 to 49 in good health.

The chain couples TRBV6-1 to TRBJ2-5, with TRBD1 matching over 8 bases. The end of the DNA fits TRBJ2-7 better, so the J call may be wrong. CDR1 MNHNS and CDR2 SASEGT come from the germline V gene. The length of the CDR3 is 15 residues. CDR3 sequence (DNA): TGTGCCAGCAGTGGGGGACAGGTGGAAATCGACGAGCAGTACTTC. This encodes CASSGGQVEIDEQYF.

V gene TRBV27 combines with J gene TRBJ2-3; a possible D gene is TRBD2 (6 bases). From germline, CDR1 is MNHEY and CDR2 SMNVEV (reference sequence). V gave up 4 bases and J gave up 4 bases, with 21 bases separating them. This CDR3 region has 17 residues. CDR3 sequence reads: CASSYGWGGLIPDTQYF. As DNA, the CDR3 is TGTGCCAGCAGTTATGGGTGGGGAGGACTAATTCCAGATACGCAGTATTTT.

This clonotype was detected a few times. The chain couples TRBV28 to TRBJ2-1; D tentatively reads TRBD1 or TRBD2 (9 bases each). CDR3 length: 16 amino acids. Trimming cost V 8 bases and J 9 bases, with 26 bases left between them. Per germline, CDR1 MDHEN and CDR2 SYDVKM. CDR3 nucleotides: TGTGCCAGCCGACCAATATTTAGCGGGGGACAGGGTGAGCAGTTCTTC. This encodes CASRPIFSGGQGEQFF.

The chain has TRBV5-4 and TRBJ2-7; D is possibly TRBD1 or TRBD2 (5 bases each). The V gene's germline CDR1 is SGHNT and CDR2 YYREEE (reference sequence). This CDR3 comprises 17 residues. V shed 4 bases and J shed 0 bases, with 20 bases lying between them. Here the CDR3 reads CASSRIDMGTLSYEQYF. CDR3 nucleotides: TGTGCCAGCAGCCGAATCGACATGGGGACGCTCTCCTACGAGCAGTACTTC.

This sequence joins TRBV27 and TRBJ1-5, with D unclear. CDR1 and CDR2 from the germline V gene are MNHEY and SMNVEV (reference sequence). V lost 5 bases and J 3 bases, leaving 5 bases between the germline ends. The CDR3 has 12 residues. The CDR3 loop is CASSTLNQPQHF. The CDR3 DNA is TGTGCCAGCAGTACTCTCAATCAGCCCCAGCATTTT.

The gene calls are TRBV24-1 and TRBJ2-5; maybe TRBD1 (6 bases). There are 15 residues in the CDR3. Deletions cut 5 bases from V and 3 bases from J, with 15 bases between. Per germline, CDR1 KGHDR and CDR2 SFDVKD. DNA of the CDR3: TGTGCCACCAGTGCCCCTGAGACAGGCGAAGAGACCCAGTACTTC. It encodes CATSAPETGEETQYF.

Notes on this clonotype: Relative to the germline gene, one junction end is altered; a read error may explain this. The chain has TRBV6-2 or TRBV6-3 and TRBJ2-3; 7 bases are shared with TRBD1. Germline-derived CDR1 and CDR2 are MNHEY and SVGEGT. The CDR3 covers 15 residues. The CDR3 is CTSSNTGAGVDTQYF. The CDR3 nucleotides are TGTACCAGCAGTAATACAGGGGCGGGTGTAGATACGCAGTATTTT.

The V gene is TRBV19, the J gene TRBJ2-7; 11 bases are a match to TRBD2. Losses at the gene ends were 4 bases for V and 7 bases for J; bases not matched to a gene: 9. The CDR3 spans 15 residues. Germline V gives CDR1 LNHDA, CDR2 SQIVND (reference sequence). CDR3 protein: CASSTIAGGHREQYF. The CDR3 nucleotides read TGTGCCAGTAGTACAATAGCGGGGGGGCATCGTGAGCAGTACTTC.

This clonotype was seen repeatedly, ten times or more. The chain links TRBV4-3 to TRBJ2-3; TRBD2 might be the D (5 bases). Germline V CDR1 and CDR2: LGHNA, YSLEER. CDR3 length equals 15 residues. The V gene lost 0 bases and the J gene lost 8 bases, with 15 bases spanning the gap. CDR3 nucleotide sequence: TGCGCCAGCAGCCAAGATGTTTTCCTAGGAGGTACGCAGTATTTT. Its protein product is CASSQDVFLGGTQYF.

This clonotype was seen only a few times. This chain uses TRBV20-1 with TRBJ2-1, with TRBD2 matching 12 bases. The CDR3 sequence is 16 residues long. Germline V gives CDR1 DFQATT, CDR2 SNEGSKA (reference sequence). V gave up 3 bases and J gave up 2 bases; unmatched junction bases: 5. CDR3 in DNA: TGCAGTGCTAGCCCCCCTAGCGGGAGGGCCTACAATGAGCAGTTCTTC. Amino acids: CSASPPSGRAYNEQFF.

The CDR3 DNA reads as TGTGCCACCGTAGAGCGGGGGGGCAATACGCAGTATTTT. Residues: CATVERGGNTQYF. This chain uses TRBV15 with TRBJ2-3; TRBD2 matches 10 bases. From germline, CDR1 is LNHNV and CDR2 YYDKDF (reference sequence). With V trimmed by 8 bases and J by 7 bases, 6 bases remained unmatched. CDR3 length: 13 amino acids.

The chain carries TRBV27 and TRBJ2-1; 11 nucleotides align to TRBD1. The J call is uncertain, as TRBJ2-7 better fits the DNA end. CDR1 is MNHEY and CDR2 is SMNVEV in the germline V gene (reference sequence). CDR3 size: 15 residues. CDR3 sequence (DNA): TGTGCCAGCAGTTCGCCCTCTGGGACAGGGGGCGAGCAGTACTTC. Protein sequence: CASSSPSGTGGEQYF.

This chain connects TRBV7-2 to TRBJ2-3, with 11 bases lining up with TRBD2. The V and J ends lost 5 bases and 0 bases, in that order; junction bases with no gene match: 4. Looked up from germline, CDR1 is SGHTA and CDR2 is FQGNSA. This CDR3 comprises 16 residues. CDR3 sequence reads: CASSVLAGASTDTQYF. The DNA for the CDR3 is TGTGCCAGCAGCGTACTAGCGGGGGCCAGCACAGATACGCAGTATTTT.

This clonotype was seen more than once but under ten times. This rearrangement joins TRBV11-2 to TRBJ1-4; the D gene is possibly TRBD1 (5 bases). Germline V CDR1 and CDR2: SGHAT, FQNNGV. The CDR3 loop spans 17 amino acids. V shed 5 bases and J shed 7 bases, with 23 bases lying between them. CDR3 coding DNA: TGTGCCAGCAGCCATATTCTCAGCCGAGGGGAGGGTGAAAAACTGTTTTTT. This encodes CASSHILSRGEGEKLFF.

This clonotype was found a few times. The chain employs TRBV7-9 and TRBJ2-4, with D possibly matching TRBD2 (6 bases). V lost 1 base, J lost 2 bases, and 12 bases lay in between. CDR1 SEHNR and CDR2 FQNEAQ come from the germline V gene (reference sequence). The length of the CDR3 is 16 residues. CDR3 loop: CASSLGLETTKNIQYF. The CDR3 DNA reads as TGTGCCAGCAGCTTAGGACTAGAAACTACCAAAAACATTCAGTACTTC. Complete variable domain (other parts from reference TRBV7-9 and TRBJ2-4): DTGVSQNPRHKITKRGQNVTFRCDPISEHNRLYWYRQTLGQGPEFLTYFQNEAQLEKSRLLSDRFSAERPKGSFSTLEIQRTEQGDSAMYLCASSLGLETTKNIQYFGAGTRLSVL.

The CDR3 nucleotides are TGTGCCAGCAACGACTACGACAGCTACAATGAGCAGTACTTC. Its protein is CASNDYDSYNEQYF. The rearrangement links TRBV6-2 or TRBV6-3 to TRBJ2-5; D is tentatively TRBD1 or TRBD2 (5 bases each). Germline V gives CDR1 MNHEY, CDR2 SVGEGT. Trimming removed 7 bases at V and 11 bases at J, with 23 bases between. CDR3 length: 14 residues.

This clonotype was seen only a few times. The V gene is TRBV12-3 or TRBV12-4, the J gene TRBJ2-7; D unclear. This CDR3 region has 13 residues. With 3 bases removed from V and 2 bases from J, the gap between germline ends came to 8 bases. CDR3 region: CASSFKLPYEQYF. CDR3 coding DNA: TGTGCCAGCAGTTTTAAGCTTCCCTACGAGCAGTACTTC.

The CDR3 DNA follows: TGTGCCAGCAGTTTAGGCGCCGGGCAAGGCTACACCTTC. The encoded protein is CASSLGAGQGYTF. V gene TRBV12-3 or TRBV12-4 combines with J gene TRBJ1-2; the D is unclear. This CDR3 is built from 13 residues. V was clipped by 1 base and J by 8 bases, with 11 bases between them.

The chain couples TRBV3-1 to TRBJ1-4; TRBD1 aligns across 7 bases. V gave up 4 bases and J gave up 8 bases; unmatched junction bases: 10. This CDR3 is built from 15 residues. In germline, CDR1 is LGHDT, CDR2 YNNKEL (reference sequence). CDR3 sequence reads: CASSRLGGAEEKLFF. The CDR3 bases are TGTGCCAGCAGCCGCCTAGGGGGCGCGGAGGAAAAACTGTTTTTT.

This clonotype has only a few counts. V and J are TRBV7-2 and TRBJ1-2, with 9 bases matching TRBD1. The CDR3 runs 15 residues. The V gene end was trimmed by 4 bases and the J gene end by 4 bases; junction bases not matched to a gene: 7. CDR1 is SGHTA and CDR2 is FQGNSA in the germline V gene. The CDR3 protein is CASSWTGQGIYGYTF. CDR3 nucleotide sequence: TGTGCCAGCAGCTGGACCGGACAGGGGATCTATGGCTACACCTTC.

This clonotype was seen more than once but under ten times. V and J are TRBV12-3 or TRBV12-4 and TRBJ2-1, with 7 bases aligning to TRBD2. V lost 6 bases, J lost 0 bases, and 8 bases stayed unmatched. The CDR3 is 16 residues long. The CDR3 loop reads CASRASGANSYNEQFF. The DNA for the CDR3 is TGTGCCAGCAGGGCTAGCGGAGCTAACTCCTACAATGAGCAGTTCTTC.